Listed below are T cell receptor beta chains from one sample, sequenced in a study of CD8 T cells in ankylosing spondylitis. TCRdb reprocessed the 5' RACE reads with MiXCR, giving one entry per CDR3 protein. The table includes hundreds of thousands of distinct CDR3 sequences, roughly 25% detected once. Sequenced input: blood, either unsorted or a sorted T cell fraction (not recorded which). Receptors were obtained from a male donor with ankylosing spondylitis. CDR3s include the opening cysteine and the closing phenylalanine or tryptophan. D genes are given only for firm matches. A row's size may be missing; if present it is once, few, many or a size class.

j_gene | v_gene | len | d_gene | abundance | CDR3aa | CDR3nt
TRBJ1-1 | TRBV12-3/TRBV12-4 | 11 | NA | few | CASSFAQKAFF | TGTGCCAGCAGTTTTGCGCAGAAAGCTTTCTTT
TRBJ1-1 | TRBV5-6 | 14 | NA | NA | CASSLARPVTEAFF | TGTGCCAGCAGCTTAGCCCGCCCCGTAACTGAAGCTTTCTTT
TRBJ2-3 | TRBV20-1 | 13 | NA | NA | CSEDSPSTDTQYF | TGCAGCGAAGACAGCCCCAGCACAGATACGCAGTATTTT
TRBJ2-1 | TRBV2 | 15 | NA | NA | CASSSAGPGQDEQFF | TGTGCCAGCAGCTCCGCGGGACCAGGGCAGGATGAGCAGTTCTTC
TRBJ1-4 | TRBV7-9 | 14 | TRBD1 | NA | CASSLGQGDEKLFF | TGTGCCAGCAGCTTAGGTCAGGGGGATGAAAAACTGTTTTTT
TRBJ1-1 | TRBV11-3 | 14 | NA | NA | CASSQSTLNTEAFF | TGTGCCAGCAGTCAGTCCACTCTCAACACTGAAGCTTTCTTT
TRBJ2-1 | TRBV25-1 | 17 | TRBD1 | NA | CASSEIRGQGPYNEQFF | TGTGCCAGCAGTGAAATACGGGGACAGGGCCCCTACAATGAGCAGTTCTTC
TRBJ1-1 | TRBV6-1 | 10 | NA | once | CASKGHPVNF | TGTGCCAGCAAGGGGCACCCTGTCAATTTT
TRBJ1-1 | TRBV5-6 | 16 | TRBD1 | NA | CASSAGTGGYDTEAFF | TGTGCCAGCAGCGCCGGGACAGGGGGATACGACACTGAAGCTTTCTTT
TRBJ2-1 | TRBV6-5 | 15 | NA | NA | CASSFAGTLNNEQFF | TGTGCCAGCAGTTTTGCCGGGACGCTTAACAATGAGCAGTTCTTC
TRBJ1-1 | TRBV20-1 | 11 | NA | NA | CSASKKTEAFF | TGCAGTGCTAGTAAGAAAACTGAAGCTTTCTTT
TRBJ2-4 | TRBV3-1 | 16 | NA | NA | CASSPWSGRAKNIQYF | TGTGCCAGCAGCCCTTGGTCAGGGAGGGCCAAAAACATTCAGTACTTC
TRBJ2-5 | TRBV29-1 | 12 | TRBD2 | NA | CSVRLAEETQYF | TGCAGCGTTCGACTAGCGGAAGAGACCCAGTACTTC
TRBJ2-7 | TRBV20-1 | 15 | TRBD2 | NA | CSARGGTGRDYEQYF | TGCAGTGCTAGGGGGGGGACTGGGCGGGATTACGAGCAGTACTTC
TRBJ1-5 | TRBV24-1 | 14 | NA | NA | CATSDRTSVSPQHF | TGTGCCACCAGTGACCGGACATCGGTCTCGCCCCAGCATTTT
TRBJ2-7 | TRBV7-9 | 13 | TRBD2 | few | CASSPGTSREQYF | TGTGCCAGCAGCCCGGGGACTAGTCGCGAGCAGTACTTC
TRBJ1-6 | TRBV11-2 | 14 | TRBD1 | few | CASSFGTGTQALHF | TGTGCCAGCAGCTTTGGGACAGGTACCCAAGCCCTCCACTTT
TRBJ2-3 | TRBV9 | 14 | NA | NA | CASSSLREGDTQYF | TGTGCCAGCAGCTCTCTCCGAGAGGGAGATACGCAGTATTTT
TRBJ2-1 | TRBV12-3/TRBV12-4 | 17 | NA | few | CASSLAGFSSSYNEQFF | TGTGCCAGCAGTTTAGCGGGATTCAGCAGCTCCTACAATGAGCAGTTCTTC
TRBJ2-1 | TRBV29-1 | 17 | TRBD2 | many | CSVEGTTSGRATSEQFF | TGCAGCGTTGAAGGTACGACTAGCGGGAGGGCCACGAGTGAGCAGTTCTTC
TRBJ2-3 | TRBV3-1 | 17 | TRBD2 | NA | CASSQTPSGSGTDTQYF | TGTGCCAGCAGCCAAACACCTAGCGGGAGCGGCACAGATACGCAGTATTTT
TRBJ2-6 | TRBV29-1 | 16 | NA | few | CSVEAGGSSGANVLTF | TGCAGCGTTGAGGCAGGGGGGAGCTCTGGGGCCAACGTCCTGACTTTC
TRBJ1-5 | TRBV11-1 | 14 | NA | NA | CASSRGGNNQPQHF | TGTGCCAGCAGCCGTGGAGGGAACAATCAGCCCCAGCATTTT
TRBJ2-3 | TRBV24-1 | 16 | TRBD2 | NA | CATSDLGAGSTDTQYF | TGTGCCACCAGTGATTTGGGAGCGGGAAGCACAGATACGCAGTATTTT
TRBJ2-1 | TRBV20-1 | 15 | NA | NA | CSAFQAFPVGNEQFF | TGCAGTGCCTTCCAAGCCTTTCCAGTCGGCAATGAGCAGTTCTTC
TRBJ2-3 | TRBV5-4 | 13 | NA | NA | CASSLRDTDTQYF | TGTGCCAGCAGCTTGCGGGACACAGATACGCAGTATTTT
TRBJ2-2 | TRBV7-2 | 16 | NA | NA | CASSLKALRAGGELFF | TGTGCCAGCAGCTTAAAGGCGCTCAGGGCCGGAGGGGAGCTGTTTTTT
TRBJ1-4 | TRBV5-5 | 15 | NA | few | CASSLGESRVEKLFF | TGTGCCAGCAGCTTGGGGGAGAGCCGTGTGGAAAAACTGTTTTTT
TRBJ1-5 | TRBV24-1 | 12 | NA | NA | CATSEGLSPQHF | TGTGCCACCAGTGAGGGGTTATCGCCCCAGCATTTT
TRBJ1-3 | TRBV5-1 | 15 | NA | NA | CASSLETSSGNTIYF | TGCGCCAGCAGCTTGGAGACGAGCTCTGGAAACACCATATATTTT
TRBJ1-1 | TRBV12-3/TRBV12-4 | 13 | NA | few | CASSFSQHLEAFF | TGTGCCAGCAGTTTTAGCCAACACCTCGAAGCTTTCTTT
TRBJ2-5 | TRBV20-1 | 11 | TRBD1 | many | CSAGTGETQYF | TGCAGTGCTGGGACAGGGGAGACCCAGTACTTC
TRBJ1-5 | TRBV7-2 | 13 | NA | few | CASSAQGNQPQHF | TGTGCCAGCAGCGCCCAGGGGAATCAGCCCCAGCATTTT
TRBJ1-2 | TRBV29-1 | 14 | NA | NA | CSVEDRAGIDGYTF | TGCAGCGTTGAAGATAGGGCCGGGATTGATGGCTACACCTTC
TRBJ2-3 | TRBV20-1 | 15 | TRBD2 | NA | CSASGRAGGTDTQYF | TGCAGTGCTAGCGGGAGGGCCGGGGGCACAGATACGCAGTATTTT
TRBJ1-1 | TRBV19 | 13 | NA | NA | CASIPRLGTEAFF | TGTGCCAGTATCCCCAGATTAGGCACTGAAGCTTTCTTT
TRBJ2-7 | TRBV5-1 | 13 | NA | many | CASSLVDSREQYF | TGCGCCAGCAGCTTGGTGGACAGTAGGGAGCAGTACTTC
TRBJ2-3 | TRBV4-2 | 17 | NA | NA | CASSQPKGDSSTDTQYF | TGTGCCAGCAGCCAACCTAAGGGCGACTCTAGCACAGATACGCAGTATTTT
TRBJ2-2 | TRBV29-1 | 11 | NA | few | CSVGGSGELFF | TGCAGCGTTGGAGGGTCCGGGGAGCTGTTTTTT
TRBJ2-7 | TRBV4-2 | 15 | NA | NA | CASSQDYGSSYEQYF | TGTGCCAGCAGCCAAGATTACGGCAGCTCCTACGAGCAGTACTTC
TRBJ1-3 | TRBV7-9 | 14 | TRBD1 | NA | CASSPGTGGNTIYF | TGTGCCAGCAGCCCAGGGACAGGTGGAAACACCATATATTTT
TRBJ1-6 | TRBV10-3 | 14 | TRBD1 | NA | CAIRGQGAESPLHF | TGTGCCATCAGGGGACAGGGGGCTGAATCACCCCTCCACTTT
TRBJ2-5 | TRBV25-1 | 16 | TRBD2 | NA | CASSELNSGFQETQYF | TGTGCCAGCAGTGAATTGAATAGCGGGTTTCAAGAGACCCAGTACTTC
TRBJ1-2 | TRBV7-9 | 16 | NA | NA | CASSLDSPLGGYGYTF | TGTGCCAGCAGCTTAGACTCCCCCCTCGGAGGCTATGGCTACACCTTC
TRBJ2-1 | TRBV10-3 | 13 | NA | few | CAATAVKVDEQFF | TGTGCCGCGACAGCGGTCAAGGTAGATGAGCAGTTCTTC
TRBJ1-2 | TRBV11-2 | 14 | NA | few | CASTQERGGHGYTF | TGTGCCAGCACCCAAGAAAGGGGGGGCCATGGCTACACCTTC
TRBJ2-7 | TRBV20-1 | 14 | NA | few | CSARVLDRLSEQYF | TGCAGTGCTAGAGTCCTCGACAGGTTATCCGAGCAGTACTTC
TRBJ1-5 | TRBV20-1 | 15 | NA | few | CSARVGADIDQPQHF | TGCAGTGCTAGAGTGGGAGCGGACATCGATCAGCCCCAGCATTTT
TRBJ2-3 | TRBV5-1 | 14 | TRBD1 | NA | CASSAGQATDTQYF | TGCGCCAGCAGCGCCGGACAGGCCACAGATACGCAGTATTTT
TRBJ1-3 | TRBV5-1 | 14 | NA | NA | CASRQESSGNTIYF | TGCGCCAGTCGACAGGAGAGCTCTGGAAACACCATATATTTT
TRBJ2-5 | TRBV9 | 12 | NA | few | CASSVTEETQYF | TGTGCCAGCAGCGTTACGGAAGAGACCCAGTACTTC
TRBJ2-3 | TRBV27 | 15 | TRBD1 | few | CASRQQGIGTDTQYF | TGTGCCAGCAGGCAACAGGGGATCGGCACAGATACGCAGTATTTT
TRBJ1-2 | TRBV12-3/TRBV12-4 | 11 | NA | NA | CASWGSYGYTF | TGTGCCAGCTGGGGCAGCTATGGCTACACCTTC
TRBJ2-1 | TRBV20-1 | 13 | NA | few | CSAIQPGYNEQFF | TGCAGTGCTATCCAGCCCGGTTACAATGAGCAGTTCTTC
TRBJ2-4 | TRBV3-1 | 12 | NA | NA | CASLAAGNIQYF | TGTGCCAGCCTGGCCGCAGGGAACATTCAGTACTTC
TRBJ2-5 | TRBV20-1 | 12 | TRBD2 | NA | CSALGTMETQYF | TGCAGTGCCCTCGGGACTATGGAGACCCAGTACTTC
TRBJ1-2 | TRBV7-9 | 14 | TRBD1 | NA | CASSIGTGIDGYTF | TGTGCCAGCAGCATCGGGACAGGGATCGATGGCTACACCTTC
TRBJ2-1 | TRBV20-1 | 16 | TRBD1 | few | CSARVSGTGAYNEQFF | TGCAGTGCTAGAGTCTCCGGGACAGGGGCCTACAATGAGCAGTTCTTC
TRBJ2-1 | TRBV20-1 | 16 | TRBD2 | few | CSARAPLAATNNEQFF | TGCAGTGCTAGAGCGCCACTAGCGGCAACGAACAATGAGCAGTTCTTC
TRBJ2-6 | TRBV2 | 15 | TRBD1 | few | CASSGGQVWANVLTF | TGTGCCAGCAGTGGGGGACAGGTGTGGGCCAACGTCCTGACTTTC